Below are 10 T cell receptor beta chains sequenced from a single sample in a study of T cells expressing NK-cell markers. TCRdb reprocessed the 5' RACE reads, keeping one entry per CDR3 protein, no DNA. The data include 300,000 to 450,000 distinct CDR3 sequences; the top ten clones carry over 4%. Sequences were obtained from blood T cells: a sorted CD56 or NKG2C T cell subset, CD4+ or CD8+ T cells, or bulk PBMC T cells (not recorded which). The source is a man aged 18-69 years in good health.

V is TRBV30 and J is TRBJ2-3; checking the TCRdb D call of TRBD2 is not possible without DNA. Germline CDR1 and CDR2: GTSNPN and SVGIG (reference sequence). This CDR3 is built from 18 residues. The CDR3 region is CAWSTWGISGGSTDTQYF.

The chain has TRBV7-8 and TRBJ2-7. Germline CDR1 and CDR2: SGHVS and FQNEAQ. This CDR3 has 16 residues. CDR3 region: CASSLERIRASYEQYF.

The chain has TRBV28 and TRBJ2-7; TCRdb indicates TRBD1, and absent DNA this call remains unverified. Germline lookup yields CDR1 MDHEN and CDR2 SYDVKM. This CDR3 contains 14 residues. The CDR3 is CASSGPKVSYEQYF.

The CDR3 sequence: CASRTRGNEQFF. The chain links TRBV2 to TRBJ2-1; TCRdb's D call of TRBD1 is untestable without DNA. CDR3 size: 12 residues. The germline V gene has CDR1 SNHLY and CDR2 FYNNEI.

The chain is built from TRBV5-1 and TRBJ2-5; TCRdb's D gene call, TRBD2, goes unchecked for lack of DNA. This CDR3 comprises 14 residues. CDR1 and CDR2 (germline): SGHRS, YFSETQ. The CDR3 region is CASSSTDYVETQYF.

The chain joins TRBV25-1 to TRBJ2-7. The CDR3 has 13 amino acids. From germline, CDR1 is MGHDK and CDR2 SYGVNS. CDR3 in amino acids: CASSEIGPYEQYF.

V gene TRBV20-1 combines with J gene TRBJ2-3; checking the TCRdb D call of TRBD1 is not possible without DNA. Germline V gene data show CDR1 as DFQATT and CDR2 as SNEGSKA (reference sequence). The CDR3 is made up of 15 amino acids. The CDR3 sequence: CSAPRQGASTDTQYF.

The chain couples TRBV2 to TRBJ1-5. CDR1 is SNHLY, CDR2 FYNNEI, per germline. This CDR3 has 14 amino acids. CDR3 sequence: CASRADGDNQPQHF.

The V and J genes are TRBV6-1 and TRBJ2-7; the TCRdb D gene call, TRBD1, has no DNA to confirm it. Germline V gene lookup returns CDR1 MNHNS and CDR2 SASEGT. The CDR3 loop spans 16 amino acids. CDR3 loop: CATSRGAGKISYEQYF.

The genes are TRBV4-1 and TRBJ1-2. The germline V gene encodes CDR1 MGHRA and CDR2 YSYEKL. The CDR3 runs 18 residues. The CDR3 sequence: CASSQDLAAGPLRDGYTF.